The 4 T cell receptor beta chains listed next were all sequenced from one sample in a study of T cell responses to AZD1222 COVID-19 vaccine. Repertoires were generated with immunoSEQ multiplex PCR, while TCRdb's copy carries only in-frame clones and drops some. This sample carries 170,000 or so clones, around 94% of them seen once, and the ten largest clones take approximately 0.97%. Sequencing was performed on peripheral blood, taken on day 0 of AZD1222 vaccination. These TCRs come from an adult in good health.

This chain joins TRBV2 and TRBJ2-2, with D possibly matching TRBD1 (6 bases). The CDR3 extends over 15 amino acids. The V gene's germline CDR1 is SNHLY and CDR2 FYNNEI. Trimming removed 6 bases at V and 3 bases at J, with 14 bases between. The CDR3 DNA reads as TGTGCCAGCAGCGACAGGAACCTCGACACCGGGGAGCTGTTTTTT. Its protein product is CASSDRNLDTGELFF.

The chain employs TRBV2 and TRBJ1-5; 9 bases match TRBD1. After removal of 5 bases from V and 3 bases from J, the junction contained 11 bases not matched to a gene. This CDR3 contains 17 residues. Germline V gene data show CDR1 as SNHLY and CDR2 as FYNNEI. CDR3 residues: CASSTTLGQGSNQPQHF. The CDR3 nucleotides read TGTGCCAGCAGTACAACCCTGGGACAGGGCTCCAATCAGCCCCAGCATTTT.

The gene calls are TRBV2 and TRBJ1-2; 7 nucleotides line up with TRBD1. The CDR3 totals 14 residues. From germline, CDR1 is SNHLY and CDR2 FYNNEI. With 6 bases clipped from V and 4 bases from J, the junction kept 8 bases outside the gene matches. CDR3 region: CASRWDSPSYGYTF. The CDR3 DNA reads as TGTGCCAGCAGATGGGACAGCCCTTCCTATGGCTACACCTTC.

This clone was observed once. The rearrangement links TRBV7-9 to TRBJ2-6, with TRBD1 matching 7 bases. Germline V gene data show CDR1 as SEHNR and CDR2 as FQNEAQ (reference sequence). Losses at the gene ends were 7 bases for V and 2 bases for J; bases not matched to a gene: 5. The CDR3 is 15 amino acids. This CDR3 reads CASKYRGAGANVLTF. CDR3 bases: TGTGCCAGCAAGTACAGGGGTGCTGGGGCCAACGTCCTGACTTTC.